A single sample gave rise to the 25 T cell receptor beta chains below, sequenced in a study of vaccination effects on CD4 cells after COVID-19. These receptors lack a known antigen. Some clones are missing from TCRdb's copy, which holds only in-frame ones; the method was immunoSEQ multiplex PCR. The data show about 19,000 clones, about 70% seen once. Antigen-specific CD4+ T cells were expanded (with viral peptide pools) by the ViraFEST assay ahead of sequencing. Isolating CD4+ T cells followed approximately 11 days of culture. The infection with SARS-CoV-2 (confirmed by PCR) occurred in this person between March and December 2020. The source material was CD4+ T cells from PBMCs cultured with SARS-CoV-2 spike peptides, sampled before COVID-19 vaccination. The origin of the receptors is a human donor who had a prior SARS-CoV-2 infection.

The table lists this clone with a count of one. V usage is TRBV19 and J usage is TRBJ1-3; D not resolved. The V and J ends lost 3 bases and 2 bases respectively, with 8 bases between them. The length of the CDR3 is 14 residues. Germline loops: CDR1 LNHDA, CDR2 SQIVND (reference sequence). CDR3 protein: CASSIVQAGNTIYF. CDR3 nucleotide sequence: TGTGCCAGTAGTATTGTGCAGGCTGGAAACACCATATATTTT. The complete variable domain, with remaining parts taken from reference TRBV19 and TRBJ1-3, reads DGGITQSPKYLFRKEGQNVTLSCEQNLNHDAMYWYRQDPGQGLRLIYYSQIVNDFQKGDIAEGYSVSREKKESFPLTVTSAQKNPTAFYLCASSIVQAGNTIYFGEGSWLTVV.

V usage is TRBV19 and J usage is TRBJ2-2; D is perhaps TRBD2 (5 bases). The V and J ends lost 1 base and 4 bases respectively, with 7 bases between them. There are 14 residues in the CDR3. CDR1 is LNHDA, CDR2 SQIVND, per germline (reference sequence). The DNA for the CDR3 is TGTGCCAGTAGTATAGGCCGGGGCACCGGGGAGCTGTTTTTT. Its protein product is CASSIGRGTGELFF.

V and J are TRBV18 and TRBJ1-2; TRBD1 agrees at 8 bases. Germline CDR1 and CDR2: KGHSH and LQKENI. Germline trimming cut 4 bases from V and 6 bases from J; bases unmatched to any gene: 7. The CDR3 is 14 residues long. The CDR3 coding sequence is TGTGCCAGCTCACGAACGACAGGGGTGGATGGCTACACCTTC. Encoded protein: CASSRTTGVDGYTF. The full variable domain, completed using reference TRBV18 and TRBJ1-2, is NAGVMQNPRHLVRRRGQEARLRCSPMKGHSHVYWYRQLPEEGLKFMVYLQKENIIDESGMPKERFSAEFPKEGPSILRIQQVVRGDSAAYFCASSRTTGVDGYTFGSGTRLTVV.

The chain combines TRBV5-1 with TRBJ2-1; no clear D. This CDR3 region has 13 residues. Germline CDR1 SGHRS, CDR2 YFSETQ. Trimming stripped 0 bases from V and 4 bases from J, with 5 bases between. The CDR3 reads CASSLGEYNEQFF. The DNA of the CDR3 is TGCGCCAGCAGCTTGGGGGAATACAATGAGCAGTTCTTC.

This sequence joins TRBV30 and TRBJ1-1; D is perhaps TRBD1 (6 bases). Trimming took off 4 bases at V and 0 bases at J, with 24 bases between the two ends. The length of the CDR3 is 18 residues. The germline V gene encodes CDR1 GTSNPN and CDR2 SVGIG (reference sequence). The CDR3 sequence is CAWTPTRQVGMVNTEAFF. DNA for the CDR3: TGTGCCTGGACCCCCACTCGACAGGTTGGGATGGTGAACACTGAAGCTTTCTTT.

V usage is TRBV2 and J usage is TRBJ2-5, with no clear D. The length of the CDR3 is 12 residues. Trimming cost V 4 bases and J 4 bases, with 7 bases left between them. Germline V gives CDR1 SNHLY, CDR2 FYNNEI. The CDR3 nucleotides are TGTGCCAGCAGTGGGTTAGGAGAGACCCAGTACTTC. It is translated as CASSGLGETQYF.

This clone was seen more than once but under ten times. J is TRBJ1-5 and V is TRBV15; D is uncertain. V lost 0 bases and J lost 6, with 15 bases in between. The CDR3 has 16 residues. Germline CDR1 and CDR2: LNHNV and YYDKDF (reference sequence). The CDR3 nucleotides read TGTGCCACCAGCAGAGATTACGGGGTTAACGCTCAGCCCCAGCATTTT. Translated, it gives CATSRDYGVNAQPQHF. Full variable domain (remainder filled in from reference TRBV15 and TRBJ1-5): DAMVIQNPRYQVTQFGKPVTLSCSQTLNHNVMYWYQQKSSQAPKLLFHYYDKDFNNEADTPDNFQSRRPNTSFCFLDIRSPGLGDTAMYLCATSRDYGVNAQPQHFGDGTRLSIL.

This clone is a singleton in its sample. V and J are TRBV9 and TRBJ2-1; 8 positions agree with TRBD2. The CDR3 is made up of 16 amino acids. Germline V CDR1 and CDR2: SGDLS, YYNGEE. Germline trimming cut 4 bases from V and 4 bases from J; bases unmatched to any gene: 10. In DNA form, the CDR3 reads TGTGCCAGCAGCCCCTCCGGACTAGCAGTTTACAATGAGCAGTTCTTC. Translation gives CASSPSGLAVYNEQFF.

The genes are TRBV18 and TRBJ2-3; TRBD1 is a possible D gene (5 bases). The CDR3 contains 16 residues. The germline CDR1 and CDR2 sequences are KGHSH and LQKENI. Trimming cost V 3 bases and J 4 bases, with 17 bases left between them. In nucleotides, the CDR3 is TGTGCCAGCTCACCGACAGAAGCGTTTGGGGCAGATACGCAGTATTTT. Protein product: CASSPTEAFGADTQYF.

J is TRBJ2-5 and V is TRBV5-5, with 10 nucleotides matching TRBD2. The CDR3 has 15 residues. Germline CDR1 SGHKS, CDR2 YYEKEE (reference sequence). The junction had 5 bases not matched to a gene; V was cut back by 1 base and J by 5 bases. The CDR3 DNA reads as TGTGCCAGCAGCTTGCCTAGCGGGGGCGGGGAGACCCAGTACTTC. It codes for CASSLPSGGGETQYF.

The gene calls are TRBV7-8 and TRBJ1-2; D is ambiguous. Trimming removed 0 bases at V and 0 bases at J, with 5 bases between. Germline V CDR1 and CDR2: SGHVS, FQNEAQ. The CDR3 spans 14 residues. The CDR3 loop reads CASSLALSNYGYTF. CDR3 in DNA: TGTGCCAGCAGCTTAGCGCTCTCTAACTATGGCTACACCTTC.

The rearrangement uses TRBV12-3 or TRBV12-4 and TRBJ1-4, with no clear D. The CDR3 consists of 11 residues. V lost 1 base and J 7 bases, leaving 1 base between the germline ends. DNA for the CDR3: TGTGCCAGCAGTTTAGGTGAAAAACTGTTTTTT. Its translation: CASSLGEKLFF.

The V call is TRBV5-5, the J call TRBJ1-4; D is perhaps TRBD1 (6 bases). Per germline, CDR1 SGHKS and CDR2 YYEKEE (reference sequence). This CDR3 is 16 amino acids long. V was clipped by 5 bases and J by 3 bases, with 17 bases between them. The CDR3 protein is CASSRTVIEANEKLFF. Here the CDR3 DNA reads TGTGCCAGCAGTCGGACAGTTATAGAAGCTAATGAAAAACTGTTTTTT.

The chain links TRBV2 to TRBJ2-1; no clear D gene. The germline V gene encodes CDR1 SNHLY and CDR2 FYNNEI. Deletions cut 8 bases from V and 9 bases from J, with 20 bases between. The CDR3 spans 14 residues. CDR3 sequence: CASAIQLPPVEQFF. The CDR3 bases are TGTGCCAGCGCTATACAGCTCCCCCCGGTTGAGCAGTTCTTC.

The CDR3 reads CASSSGTGGSPLHF. The CDR3 bases are TGTGCCAGCAGCTCCGGGACAGGGGGATCACCCCTCCACTTT. The chain combines TRBV5-6 with TRBJ1-6; TRBD1 agrees at 11 bases. The CDR3 loop spans 14 amino acids. V gave up 3 bases and J gave up 10 bases; unmatched junction bases: 3. In germline, CDR1 is SGHDT, CDR2 YYEEEE. The variable domain in full, completed from reference TRBV5-6 and TRBJ1-6, reads DAGVTQSPTHLIKTRGQQVTLRCSPKSGHDTVSWYQQALGQGPQFIFQYYEEEERQRGNFPDRFSGHQFPNYSSELNVNALLLGDSALYLCASSSGTGGSPLHFGNGTRLTVT.

The CDR3 DNA is TGTGCCAGCAGCCTACTGGGACAGGGGGCGTCGGATGGCTACACCTTC. This translates into CASSLLGQGASDGYTF. The chain is built from TRBV14 and TRBJ1-2, with 12 bases matching TRBD1. The CDR3 contains 16 residues. V lost 4 bases and J lost 6; bases outside the gene matches: 9. CDR1 is SGHDN, CDR2 FVKESK, per germline.

This clone has only a few counts. The chain combines TRBV7-9 with TRBJ2-1, with 11 bases lining up with TRBD2. The CDR3 length is 16 residues. The V gene end was trimmed by 2 bases and the J gene end by 5 bases; junction bases not matched to a gene: 5. Germline assignment: CDR1 SEHNR and CDR2 FQNEAQ (reference sequence). CDR3 loop: CASSLPSGGIDNEQFF. The CDR3 DNA sequence: TGTGCCAGCAGCTTACCTAGCGGGGGGATCGACAATGAGCAGTTCTTC. Based on the CDR3 plus reference TRBV7-9 and TRBJ2-1, the full variable domain is DTGVSQNPRHKITKRGQNVTFRCDPISEHNRLYWYRQTLGQGPEFLTYFQNEAQLEKSRLLSDRFSAERPKGSFSTLEIQRTEQGDSAMYLCASSLPSGGIDNEQFFGPGTRLTVL.

This clone has a handful of counts. The chain carries TRBV14 and TRBJ2-1, with TRBD2 matching 10 bases. V lost 4 bases, J lost 0 bases, and 6 bases stayed unmatched. This CDR3 region has 17 residues. Looked up from germline, CDR1 is SGHDN and CDR2 is FVKESK. The CDR3 is CASSRTIAGGSYNEQFF. DNA for the CDR3: TGTGCCAGCAGCCGAACGATAGCGGGGGGCTCCTACAATGAGCAGTTCTTC.

The chain combines TRBV15 with TRBJ2-7; TRBD1 matches at 11 bases. Germline V gene lookup returns CDR1 LNHNV and CDR2 YYDKDF (reference sequence). This CDR3 contains 17 residues. J gave up 0 bases and V 3 bases, and 7 bases lay outside the gene matches. Written as DNA, the CDR3 is TGTGCCACCAGCAGTCGGACAGGGGGCCCAAGCTCCTACGAGCAGTACTTC. It encodes CATSSRTGGPSSYEQYF.

This chain uses TRBV9 with TRBJ2-2, with D hard to call. Germline CDR1 and CDR2: SGDLS and YYNGEE. Deletions cut 4 bases from V and 2 bases from J, with 9 bases between. The CDR3 covers 14 residues. In DNA, the CDR3 is TGTGCCAGCAGCCCCCGGACCAACACCGGGGAGCTGTTTTTT. The encoded protein is CASSPRTNTGELFF.

The chain is built from TRBV2 and TRBJ1-5; D call uncertain. The germline gives CDR1 SNHLY, CDR2 FYNNEI. Trimming took off 8 bases at V and 0 bases at J, with 8 bases between the two ends. The CDR3 spans 13 residues. The CDR3 region is CASVLISNQPQHF. The CDR3 region has the DNA TGTGCCAGCGTACTGATTAGCAATCAGCCCCAGCATTTT. Variable domain in full (rest from reference TRBV2 and TRBJ1-5): EPEVTQTPSHQVTQMGQEVILRCVPISNHLYFYWYRQILGQKVEFLVSFYNNEISEKSEIFDDQFSVERPDGSNFTLKIRSTKLEDSAMYFCASVLISNQPQHFGDGTRLSIL.

J is TRBJ2-3 and V is TRBV2; no clear D gene. This CDR3 region has 14 residues. Germline V lookup: CDR1 SNHLY, CDR2 FYNNEI. Trimming stripped 2 bases from V and 7 bases from J, with 13 bases between. This chain's CDR3 is CASSEFAGAHTQYF. CDR3 bases: TGTGCCAGCAGTGAATTCGCAGGAGCCCATACGCAGTATTTT.

This chain uses TRBV5-1 with TRBJ1-4; 10 bases match TRBD1. The CDR3 contains 15 residues. Per the germline V gene, CDR1 is SGHRS and CDR2 is YFSETQ. Trimming removed 9 bases from V and 5 bases from J; junction bases left unmatched: 10. In DNA form, the CDR3 reads TGCGCCACGGCCGTCACGGGACAGGGGAATGAAAAACTGTTTTTT. Protein product: CATAVTGQGNEKLFF.

This chain connects TRBV6-2 or TRBV6-3 to TRBJ2-3; 10 positions agree with TRBD2. The CDR3 sequence is 17 residues long. From germline, CDR1 is MNHEY and CDR2 SVGEGT. Trimming took 2 bases from V and 9 from J; bases not matched to a gene: 14. In DNA, the CDR3 is TGTGCCAGCAGTTACGACAGCGGGAGGGCCCGGGGAAGGACGCAGTATTTT. Encoded protein: CASSYDSGRARGRTQYF.

The chain recombines TRBV28 with TRBJ2-5; 7 bases match TRBD1. The V gene end was trimmed by 5 bases and the J gene end by 5 bases; junction bases not matched to a gene: 8. CDR3 length: 14 residues. From germline, CDR1 is MDHEN and CDR2 SYDVKM. The CDR3 spells CASSPRTGSETQYF. Written as DNA, the CDR3 is TGTGCCAGCAGTCCCCGGACAGGTTCGGAGACCCAGTACTTC.